This TCR beta chain derives from a study of OX40 agonist ivuxolimab in advanced cancers. Across the study: There were three patients with partial responses, one having hepatocellular carcinoma and two cutaneous melanoma.

This clone was detected only a few times. Its antigen is as yet unknown. Overall study results and limits: Expanded clones tended on average to be more numerous among CD8+ T cells than CD4+.

Trimming stripped 1 base from V and 7 bases from J, with 16 bases between. The CDR3 loop spans 15 amino acids. CDR1 and CDR2 (germline): LNHDA, SQIVND (reference sequence). Data came from immunoSEQ multiplex PCR; TCRdb stores just in-frame clones and leaves some out. Of 35,000 to 50,000 clones listed, around nine tenths are singletons. The starting material was CD4+ or CD8+ T cells sorted from blood, obtained in a trial of the OX40 agonist ivuxolimab. This TCR came from an adult with an advanced solid tumor such as melanoma, head and neck, liver or kidney cancer. The chain recombines TRBV19 with TRBJ2-5; a weak D match, TRBD2 (6 bases). CDR3 in amino acids: CASSIGVGGTATQYF. As DNA, the CDR3 is TGTGCCAGTAGTATAGGAGTGGGGGGTACGGCGACCCAGTACTTC.